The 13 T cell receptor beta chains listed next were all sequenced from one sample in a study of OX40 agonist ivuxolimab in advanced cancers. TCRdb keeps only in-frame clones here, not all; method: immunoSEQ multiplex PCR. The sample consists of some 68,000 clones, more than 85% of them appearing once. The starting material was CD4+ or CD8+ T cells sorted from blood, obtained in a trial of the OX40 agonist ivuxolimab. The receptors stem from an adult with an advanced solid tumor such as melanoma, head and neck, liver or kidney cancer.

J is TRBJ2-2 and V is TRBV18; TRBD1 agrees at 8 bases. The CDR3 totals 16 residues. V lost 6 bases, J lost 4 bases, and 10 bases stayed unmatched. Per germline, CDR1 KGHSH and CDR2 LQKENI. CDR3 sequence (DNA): TGTGCCAGCTCCCTGGACAGGGACCCTTTCACCGGGGAGCTGTTTTTT. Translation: CASSLDRDPFTGELFF.

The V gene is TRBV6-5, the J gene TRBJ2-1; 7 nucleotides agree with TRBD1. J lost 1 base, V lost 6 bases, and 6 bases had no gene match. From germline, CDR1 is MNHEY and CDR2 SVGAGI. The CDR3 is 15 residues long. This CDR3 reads CASRPTGVSYNEQFF. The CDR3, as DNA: TGTGCCAGCAGACCAACAGGGGTATCCTACAATGAGCAGTTCTTC.

The CDR3 DNA follows: TGCGCCAGCAGCCCGGGACAGAGAGGCACTGAAGCTTTCTTT. It encodes CASSPGQRGTEAFF. The chain is built from TRBV5-1 and TRBJ1-1; the match to TRBD1 covers 7 bases. Germline-derived CDR1 and CDR2 are SGHRS and YFSETQ. The CDR3 length is 14 residues. The V segment lost 4 bases and the J segment 4 bases; nucleotides outside the gene matches: 7.

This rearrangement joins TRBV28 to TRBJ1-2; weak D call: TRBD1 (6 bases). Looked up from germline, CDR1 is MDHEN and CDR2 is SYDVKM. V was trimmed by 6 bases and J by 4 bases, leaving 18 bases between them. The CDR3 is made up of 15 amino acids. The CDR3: CASSVGGALGYGYTF. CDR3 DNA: TGTGCCAGCAGCGTAGGGGGGGCGTTGGGCTATGGCTACACCTTC.

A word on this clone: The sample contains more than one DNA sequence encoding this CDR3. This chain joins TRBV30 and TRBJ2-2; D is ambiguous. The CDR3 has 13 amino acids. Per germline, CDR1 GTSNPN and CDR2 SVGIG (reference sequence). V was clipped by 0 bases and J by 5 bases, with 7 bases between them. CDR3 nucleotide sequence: TGTGCCTGGAGTGTCGCGGCTACCGGGGAGCTGTTTTTT. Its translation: CAWSVAATGELFF.

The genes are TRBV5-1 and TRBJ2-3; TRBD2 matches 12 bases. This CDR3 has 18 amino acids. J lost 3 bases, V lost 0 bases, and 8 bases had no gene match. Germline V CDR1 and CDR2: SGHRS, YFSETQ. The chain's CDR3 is CASSLARTSGEMTDTQYF. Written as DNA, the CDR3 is TGCGCCAGCAGCTTGGCCAGGACTAGCGGGGAGATGACAGATACGCAGTATTTT.

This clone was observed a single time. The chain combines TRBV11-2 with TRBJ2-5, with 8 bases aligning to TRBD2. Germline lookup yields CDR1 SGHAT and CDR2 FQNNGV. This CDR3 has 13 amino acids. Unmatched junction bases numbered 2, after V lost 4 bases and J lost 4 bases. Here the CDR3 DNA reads TGTGCCAGCAGCTCGACTAGCGCAGAGACCCAGTACTTC. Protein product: CASSSTSAETQYF.

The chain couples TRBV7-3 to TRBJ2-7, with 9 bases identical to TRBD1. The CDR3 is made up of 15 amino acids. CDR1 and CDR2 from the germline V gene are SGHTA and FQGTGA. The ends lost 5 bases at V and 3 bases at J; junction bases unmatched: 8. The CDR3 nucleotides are TGTGCCAGCAGCCTCCGACAGGGGGTAAACTACGAGCAGTACTTC. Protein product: CASSLRQGVNYEQYF. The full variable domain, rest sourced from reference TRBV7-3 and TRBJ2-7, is GAGVSQTPSNKVTEKGKYVELRCDPISGHTALYWYRQSLGQGPEFLIYFQGTGAADDSGLPNDRFFAVRPEGSVSTLKIQRTERGDSAVYLCASSLRQGVNYEQYFGPGTRLTVT.

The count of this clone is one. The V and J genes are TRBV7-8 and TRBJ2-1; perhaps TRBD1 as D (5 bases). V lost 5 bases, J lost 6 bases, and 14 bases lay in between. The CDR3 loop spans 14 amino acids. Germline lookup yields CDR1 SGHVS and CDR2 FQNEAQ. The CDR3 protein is CASSTRQGINEQFF. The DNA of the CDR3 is TGTGCCAGCAGCACGAGGCAGGGTATCAATGAGCAGTTCTTC.

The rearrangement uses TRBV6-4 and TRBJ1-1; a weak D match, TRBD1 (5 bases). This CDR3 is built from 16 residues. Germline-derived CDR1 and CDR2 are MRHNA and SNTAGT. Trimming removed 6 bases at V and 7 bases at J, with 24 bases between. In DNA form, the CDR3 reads TGTGCCAGCAGCGAGAGGGTTGAACAGGCCCATCGTGAAGCTTTCTTT. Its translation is CASSERVEQAHREAFF.

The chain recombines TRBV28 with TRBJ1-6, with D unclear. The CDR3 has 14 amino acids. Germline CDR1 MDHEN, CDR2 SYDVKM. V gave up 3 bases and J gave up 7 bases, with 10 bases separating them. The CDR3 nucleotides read TGTGCCAGCAGTTTGAACCGGAAGAATTCACCCCTCCACTTT. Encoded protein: CASSLNRKNSPLHF.

The CDR3 DNA follows: TGTGCCAGTAGTATAGATCCCCGGCAGGGACGGCGGGCCACTGAAGCTTTCTTT. Encoded protein: CASSIDPRQGRRATEAFF. The chain has TRBV19 and TRBJ1-1; perhaps TRBD1 as D (5 bases). The germline V gene has CDR1 LNHDA and CDR2 SQIVND (reference sequence). The V end was cut by 0 bases, the J end by 4 bases, with 21 bases between. This CDR3 comprises 18 residues.

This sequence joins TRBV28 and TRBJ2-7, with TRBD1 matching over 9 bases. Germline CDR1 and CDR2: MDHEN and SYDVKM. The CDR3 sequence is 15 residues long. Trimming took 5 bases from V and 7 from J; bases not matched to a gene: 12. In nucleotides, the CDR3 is TGTGCCAGCAGTCTCCCTCTGACAGGGGGTATTGAGCAGTACTTC. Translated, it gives CASSLPLTGGIEQYF. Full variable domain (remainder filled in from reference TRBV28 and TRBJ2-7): DVKVTQSSRYLVKRTGEKVFLECVQDMDHENMFWYRQDPGLGLRLIYFSYDVKMKEKGDIPEGYSVSREKKERFSLILESASTNQTSMYLCASSLPLTGGIEQYFGPGTRLTVT.